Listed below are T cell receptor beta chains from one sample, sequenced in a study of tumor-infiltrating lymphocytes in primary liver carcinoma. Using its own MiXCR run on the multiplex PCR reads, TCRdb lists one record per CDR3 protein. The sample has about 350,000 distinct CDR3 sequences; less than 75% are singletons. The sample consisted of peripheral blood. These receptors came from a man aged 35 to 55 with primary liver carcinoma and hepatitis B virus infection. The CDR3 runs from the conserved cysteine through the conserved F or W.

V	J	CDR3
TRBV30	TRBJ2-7	CVWSLVTEQYF
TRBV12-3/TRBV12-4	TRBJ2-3	CASSPLDTQYF
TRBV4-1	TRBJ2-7	CDGSQGQSNYEQYF
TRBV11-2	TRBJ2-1	CASSLGETARLEQFF
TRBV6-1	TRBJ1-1	CASGAWGGTEAFF
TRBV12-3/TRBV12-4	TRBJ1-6	CTSNSRDGGNSPLHF
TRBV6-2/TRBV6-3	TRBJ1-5	CASSYSSVTGYSNQPQHF
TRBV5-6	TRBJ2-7	CASSLAESEYEQYF
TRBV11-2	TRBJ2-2	CACSQPGHRTNTGELFF
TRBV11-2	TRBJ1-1	CASSVPRSQGPEAFF
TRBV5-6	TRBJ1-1	CASSLAMKADTEAFF
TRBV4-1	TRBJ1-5	CASSQGPGAWKQPQHF
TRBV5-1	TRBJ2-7	CASSLQAGTYELYF
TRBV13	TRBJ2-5	CASSPWLVGQETQYF
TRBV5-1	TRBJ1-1	CASSFWGGGLTEAFF
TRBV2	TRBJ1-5	CASSSHFVGQPQHF
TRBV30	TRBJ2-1	CAWSVSHLVNEQFF
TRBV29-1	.	CCARPGGNEQYF